This entry features one T cell receptor (beta chain) sequence. This clonotype was counted many times. This clone's antigen is unknown. Per-nucleotide qualities are absent, and no much larger clonotype sits a single base away. These data are taken from a study of regulatory T cells in long-lasting Graves disease listed by TCRdb under 2021. Regarding the research as a whole: Persistent Graves' disease meant more than 5 years of antithyroid drug treatment with TSH receptor autoantibodies that stayed positive. A total of roughly 35 samples underwent TCR sequencing: 13 from persistent and some 20 from newly diagnosed Graves' disease patients. Antithyroid drugs had been taken for about 10.3 years on average by persistent Graves' disease patients in the clinical cohort. Persistent Graves' disease patients were compared with newly diagnosed Graves' disease patients by peripheral blood TCR sequencing and RNA sequencing. The study was conducted in China and was registered as a clinical trial. Overall results and qualifications from the work: Patients with persistent disease shared more public clonotypes (fewer than 3,000) than newly diagnosed patients did (966). Only the TCR beta chain was sequenced and analyzed. As a limitation, the authors acknowledged that the small sample size may reduce accuracy. TRBV28, TRBJ1-2 and TRBJ2-5 were preferentially used in persistent disease, while TRBV20-1 and TRBJ2-1 were favored in newly diagnosed disease. The study examined only peripheral blood because the primary lesion, thyroid tissue, could not be accessed. Compared with newly diagnosed patients, patients with persistent Graves' disease had lower TCR Shannon entropy and fewer highly expanded clones, which suggests clonal expansion.

The CDR3 holds 14 amino acids from the cysteine to the phenylalanine. Only the CDR3 part of the read is kept: 42 bases, read in frame from the first base. Trimming removed 6 bases from V and 10 bases from J, leaving 16 bases between the germline ends. To prepare the library, multiplex PCR was applied. Sequencing instrument: Illumina HiSeq 4000. CDR3 regions were amplified by Arm-PCR with iRepertoire HTBI primers to construct TCR beta libraries. PCR products were gel purified before sequencing. The published analysis was carried out like this. Gene usage analysis of CDR3 amino acid clonotypes used the 60 to 75 TRBV and some 13 TRBJ segments found across samples. COPE and FqMerger were used to merge the filtered high-quality paired reads into contigs. BLAST was used to align contigs to IMGT TRBV, TRBD and TRBJ reference genes, with CDR3 defined following IMGT. Highly expanded clones were defined as clonotypes with a frequency above 0.1%. Shannon entropy served as the measure of repertoire diversity, while the Gini coefficient captured V-J evenness. Clonotypes shared by more than one individual were considered public. TCRdb reprocessed the public reads (quality trimming at Q25 with fastp, clone calling with MiXCR) and kept in-frame beta chains. For every CDR3 protein sequence, its rows merge into one entry that carries the most common genes and DNA. In this record, the V and J calls reflect TCRdb's handling and not the investigators' own analysis. This sample holds hundreds of thousands of distinct CDR3 sequences; around 30% were observed only once. The ten largest make up 42% of the sample.

The time point label, read with the paper, signifies: persistent/refractory GD, antithyroid drugs over 5 years with positive TRAb. RNA was extracted from PBMCs in TRIzol for both TCR sequencing and RNA sequencing. Graves' disease was diagnosed according to American Thyroid Association guidelines. Patients were recruited from an endocrinology department in Xi'an, China. From each patient, around 9.3 milliliters of peripheral blood was collected into an EDTA anticoagulant tube. Ficoll Paque Plus density gradient separation was used to isolate PBMCs, and no further T cell sorting was performed. An Agilent 2100 Bioanalyzer and agarose gel were used to check RNA quality, and a NanoDrop 2000 was used to measure RNA concentration.

This material consisted of peripheral blood mononuclear cells (PBMCs), taken when the disease was refractory, from a patient treated with antithyroid drugs. This chain joins TRBV12-3 or TRBV12-4 to TRBJ1-6; TRBD1 is possibly the D segment (6 matching bases). This clonotype originated in a female donor with Graves disease. The CDR3 here reads CASRRQVVKSPLHF. The nucleotide sequence is given as TGTGCCAGCAGGCGACAGGTTGTTAAGTCACCCCTCCACTTT.